One sample yielded the 2 T cell receptor beta chains listed below, sequenced in a study of cytomegalovirus exposure and HLA in healthy donors. Clones were read by immunoSEQ multiplex PCR, and TCRdb kept only the in-frame ones, dropping some. The sample lists 250,000 or so clones; around nine tenths were seen once. What was sequenced was PBMCs. All receptors derive from a man aged 18 to 29 in good health and CMV-seronegative.

The rearrangement uses TRBV19 and TRBJ2-1; 8 nucleotides align to TRBD1. Germline V gene data show CDR1 as LNHDA and CDR2 as SQIVND (reference sequence). The CDR3 consists of 14 residues. V shed 5 bases and J 4 bases; nucleotides not matched to a gene: 4. CDR3 residues: CASSSWTGYNEQFF. Written as DNA, the CDR3 is TGTGCCAGTAGTTCGTGGACAGGGTACAATGAGCAGTTCTTC. Complete variable domain (other parts from reference TRBV19 and TRBJ2-1): DGGITQSPKYLFRKEGQNVTLSCEQNLNHDAMYWYRQDPGQGLRLIYYSQIVNDFQKGDIAEGYSVSREKKESFPLTVTSAQKNPTAFYLCASSSWTGYNEQFFGPGTRLTVL.

The rearrangement joins TRBV2 to TRBJ1-4; weak D call: TRBD1 (6 bases). CDR1 is SNHLY, CDR2 FYNNEI, per germline. V was shortened by 5 bases and J by 3 bases, with 13 bases between the two germline ends. The length of the CDR3 is 15 residues. The CDR3 region has the DNA TGTGCCAGCAGTTACTTCAGGGGACCTAATGAAAAACTGTTTTTT. Translation: CASSYFRGPNEKLFF. The complete variable domain, with remaining parts taken from reference TRBV2 and TRBJ1-4, reads EPEVTQTPSHQVTQMGQEVILRCVPISNHLYFYWYRQILGQKVEFLVSFYNNEISEKSEIFDDQFSVERPDGSNFTLKIRSTKLEDSAMYFCASSYFRGPNEKLFFGSGTQLSVL.